This T cell receptor beta chain derives from a study of T-cell reconstitution after alpha-beta-depleted transplantation in children. Many counts were recorded for this clonotype. Preparation of the TCRbeta library involved a method that used unique molecular identifiers. A single record per CDR3 protein comes from TCRdb applying MiXCR to the PCR reads. The sample holds approximately 250,000 distinct CDR3 sequences, 9% to 10% seen once. Per germline, CDR1 DFQATT and CDR2 SNEGSKA (reference sequence). V dropped 3 bases and J dropped 0 bases, with 18 bases sitting between them. CDR3 size: 16 residues. The receptor's source is a human donor who donated a stem cell graft to a child with SCID. Sample: PBMCs from the stem cell graft donor, taken from the stem cell graft. The V gene is TRBV20-1, the J gene TRBJ2-7, with D unresolved. The CDR3 coding sequence is TGCAGTGCTAGCTTCGGTGGGGTTTTGGGCTCCTACGAGCAGTACTTC. This encodes CSASFGGVLGSYEQYF.